The clone carrying this TCR beta chain was detected once. The antigen is not known. This table comes from immunoSEQ multiplex PCR, and its TCRdb copy is limited to in-frame clones, with some not included. In the table there are tens of thousands of clones, over 85% of which are singletons. The data stem from a study of graft-versus-host responses after intestinal transplantation. Study-level findings and limits: GvH clones detected in recipient marrow included some appearing first in ileum or blood.

Looked up from germline, CDR1 is SGHNT and CDR2 is YYREEE (reference sequence). The V and J ends lost 0 bases and 5 bases, in that order; junction bases with no gene match: 3. The CDR3 has 14 amino acids. The V and J genes are TRBV5-4 and TRBJ2-7; TRBD1 matches 9 bases. This material consisted of unstimulated CD8+ T cells sorted from spleen or lymph node cells, taken before transplant. This TCR came from a human donor who was the organ donor for an intestinal transplant. The CDR3 coding sequence is TGTGCCAGCAGCTTGGCCAGGACAGGGGACGAGCAGTACTTC. Its translation: CASSLARTGDEQYF.